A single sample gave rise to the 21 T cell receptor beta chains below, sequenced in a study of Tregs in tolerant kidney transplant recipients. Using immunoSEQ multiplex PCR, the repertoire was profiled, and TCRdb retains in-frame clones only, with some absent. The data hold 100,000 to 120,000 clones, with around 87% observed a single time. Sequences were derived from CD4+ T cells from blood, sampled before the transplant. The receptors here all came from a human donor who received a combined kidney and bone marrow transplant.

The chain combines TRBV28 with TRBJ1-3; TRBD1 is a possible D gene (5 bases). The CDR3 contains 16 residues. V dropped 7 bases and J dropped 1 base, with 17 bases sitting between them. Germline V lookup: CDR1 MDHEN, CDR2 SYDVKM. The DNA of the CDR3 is TGTGCCAGCACTAACCGGGGGAAGTATTCTGGAAACACCATATATTTT. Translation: CASTNRGKYSGNTIYF.

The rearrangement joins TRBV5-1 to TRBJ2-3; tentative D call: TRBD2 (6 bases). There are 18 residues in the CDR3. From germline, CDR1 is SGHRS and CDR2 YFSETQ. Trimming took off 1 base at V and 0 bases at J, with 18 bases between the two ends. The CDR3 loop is CASSLRDKEGLSTDTQYF. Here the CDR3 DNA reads TGCGCCAGCAGCTTGCGTGATAAGGAGGGGTTGAGCACAGATACGCAGTATTTT.

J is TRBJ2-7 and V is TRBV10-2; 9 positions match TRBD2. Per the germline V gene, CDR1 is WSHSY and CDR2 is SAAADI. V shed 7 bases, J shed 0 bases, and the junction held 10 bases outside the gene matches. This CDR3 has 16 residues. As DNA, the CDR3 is TGCGCCAGCATACCAGCGGGAGGTCTGAGCTCCTACGAGCAGTACTTC. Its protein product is CASIPAGGLSSYEQYF.

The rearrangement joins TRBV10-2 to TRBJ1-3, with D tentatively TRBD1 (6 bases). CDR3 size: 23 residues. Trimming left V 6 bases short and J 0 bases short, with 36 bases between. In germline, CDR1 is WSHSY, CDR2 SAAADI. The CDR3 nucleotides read TGCGCCAGCAGGGACGACAGGTGGACCGCAGGTCTTAGCCCACTGAGCTCTGGAAACACCATATATTTT. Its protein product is CASRDDRWTAGLSPLSSGNTIYF.

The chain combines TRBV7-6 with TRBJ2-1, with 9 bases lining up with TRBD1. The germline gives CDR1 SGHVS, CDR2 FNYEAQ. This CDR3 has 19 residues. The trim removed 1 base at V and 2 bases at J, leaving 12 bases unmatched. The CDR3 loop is CASSLVPGGTGGAYNEQFF. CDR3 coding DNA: TGTGCCAGCAGCTTAGTGCCGGGCGGAACAGGGGGCGCCTACAATGAGCAGTTCTTC.

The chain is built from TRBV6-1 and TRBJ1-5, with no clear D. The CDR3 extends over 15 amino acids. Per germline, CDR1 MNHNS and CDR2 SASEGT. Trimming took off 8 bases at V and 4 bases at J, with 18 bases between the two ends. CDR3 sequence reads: CASSAGSLGNQPQHF. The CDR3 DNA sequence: TGTGCCAGCTCAGCGGGGAGTCTGGGGAATCAGCCCCAGCATTTT.

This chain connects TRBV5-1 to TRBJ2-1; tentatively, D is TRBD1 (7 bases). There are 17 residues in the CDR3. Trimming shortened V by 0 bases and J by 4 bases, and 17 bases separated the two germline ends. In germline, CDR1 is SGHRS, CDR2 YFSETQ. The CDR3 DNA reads TGCGCCAGCAGCTTGGCCGAGGGCAGGGGGAGGTACAATGAGCAGTTCTTC. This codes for CASSLAEGRGRYNEQFF. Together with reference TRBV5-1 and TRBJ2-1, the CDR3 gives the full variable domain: KAGVTQTPRYLIKTRGQQVTLSCSPISGHRSVSWYQQTPGQGLQFLFEYFSETQRNKGNFPGRFSGRQFSNSRSEMNVSTLELGDSALYLCASSLAEGRGRYNEQFFGPGTRLTVL.

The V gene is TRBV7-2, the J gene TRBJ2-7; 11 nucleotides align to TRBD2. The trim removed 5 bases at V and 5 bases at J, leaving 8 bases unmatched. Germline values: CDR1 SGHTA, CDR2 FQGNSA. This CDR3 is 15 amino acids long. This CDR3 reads CASSKSYSGRDEQYF. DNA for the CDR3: TGTGCCAGCAGCAAATCCTATAGCGGGAGGGACGAGCAGTACTTC.

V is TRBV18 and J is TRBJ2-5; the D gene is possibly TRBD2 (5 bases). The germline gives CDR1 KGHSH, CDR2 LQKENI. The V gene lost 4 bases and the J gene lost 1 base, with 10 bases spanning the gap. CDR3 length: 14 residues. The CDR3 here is CASSRGSPQETQYF. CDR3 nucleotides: TGTGCCAGCTCACGTGGGAGCCCCCAAGAGACCCAGTACTTC.

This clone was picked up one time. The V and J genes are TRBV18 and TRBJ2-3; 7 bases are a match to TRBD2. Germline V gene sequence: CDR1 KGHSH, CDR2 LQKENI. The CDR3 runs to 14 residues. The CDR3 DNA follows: TGTGCGAGCCTTGCGGCGGGAGAGTCAGATACGCAGTATTTT. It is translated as CASLAAGESDTQYF. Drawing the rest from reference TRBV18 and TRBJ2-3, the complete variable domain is NAGVMQNPRHLVRRRGQEARLRCSPMKGHSHVYWYRQLPEEGLKFMVYLQKENIIDESGMPKERFSAEFPKEGPSILRIQQVVRGDSAAYFCASLAAGESDTQYFGPGTRLTVL.

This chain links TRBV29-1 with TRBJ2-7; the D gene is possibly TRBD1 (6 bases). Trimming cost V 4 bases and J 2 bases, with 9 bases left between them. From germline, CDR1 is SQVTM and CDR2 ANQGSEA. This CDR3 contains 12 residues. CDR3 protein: CSVAGTPYEQYF. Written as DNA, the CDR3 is TGCAGCGTTGCTGGGACACCCTACGAGCAGTACTTC.

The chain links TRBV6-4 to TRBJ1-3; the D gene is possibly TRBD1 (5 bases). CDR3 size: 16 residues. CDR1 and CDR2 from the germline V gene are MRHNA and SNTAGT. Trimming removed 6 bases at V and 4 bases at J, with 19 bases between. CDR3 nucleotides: TGTGCCAGCAGGGAGTGTCCGGGGACTTCGGGAAACACCATATATTTT. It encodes CASRECPGTSGNTIYF.

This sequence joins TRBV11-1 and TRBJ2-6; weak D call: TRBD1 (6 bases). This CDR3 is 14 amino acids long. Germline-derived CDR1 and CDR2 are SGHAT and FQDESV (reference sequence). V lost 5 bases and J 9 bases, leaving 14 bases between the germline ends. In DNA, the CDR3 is TGTGCCAGCAGCAGTGACGGACAGTTCAACGTCCTGACTTTC. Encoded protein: CASSSDGQFNVLTF.

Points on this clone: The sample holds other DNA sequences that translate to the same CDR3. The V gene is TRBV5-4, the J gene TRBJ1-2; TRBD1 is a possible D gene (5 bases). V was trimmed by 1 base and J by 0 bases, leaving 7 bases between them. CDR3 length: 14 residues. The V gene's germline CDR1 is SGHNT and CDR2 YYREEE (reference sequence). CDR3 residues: CASSLQGTNYGYTF. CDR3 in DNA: TGTGCCAGCAGCTTGCAGGGAACTAACTATGGCTACACCTTC.

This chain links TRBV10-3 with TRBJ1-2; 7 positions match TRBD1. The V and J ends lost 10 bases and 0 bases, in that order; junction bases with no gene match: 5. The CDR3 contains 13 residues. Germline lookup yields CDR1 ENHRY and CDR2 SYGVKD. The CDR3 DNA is TGTGCCAGCGACGGGACAGCTAACTATGGCTACACCTTC. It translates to CASDGTANYGYTF.

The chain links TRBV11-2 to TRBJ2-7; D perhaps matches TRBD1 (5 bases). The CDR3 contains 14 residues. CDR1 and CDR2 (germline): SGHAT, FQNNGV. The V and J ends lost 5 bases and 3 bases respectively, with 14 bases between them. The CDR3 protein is CASSPGKGNYEQYF. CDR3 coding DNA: TGTGCCAGCAGCCCTGGGAAGGGGAACTACGAGCAGTACTTC.

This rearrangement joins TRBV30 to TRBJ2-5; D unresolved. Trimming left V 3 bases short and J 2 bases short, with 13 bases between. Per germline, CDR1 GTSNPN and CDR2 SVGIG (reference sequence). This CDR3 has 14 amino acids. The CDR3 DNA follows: TGTGCCTGGAGAGAGAAGCTAATTCAAGAGACCCAGTACTTC. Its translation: CAWREKLIQETQYF.

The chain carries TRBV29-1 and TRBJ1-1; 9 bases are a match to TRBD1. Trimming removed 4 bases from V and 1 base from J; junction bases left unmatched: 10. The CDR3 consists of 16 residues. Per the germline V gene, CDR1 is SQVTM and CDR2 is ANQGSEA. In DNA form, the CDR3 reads TGCAGCGTTGTCCGCGGGGGACAGGGCCCGAACACTGAAGCTTTCTTT. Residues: CSVVRGGQGPNTEAFF.

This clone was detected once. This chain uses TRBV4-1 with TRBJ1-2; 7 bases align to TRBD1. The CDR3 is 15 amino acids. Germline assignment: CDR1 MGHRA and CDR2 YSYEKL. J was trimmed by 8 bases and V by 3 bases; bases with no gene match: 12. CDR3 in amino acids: CASSQPTGTTKGYTF. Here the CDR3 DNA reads TGCGCCAGCAGCCAGCCGACAGGGACAACTAAGGGCTACACCTTC.

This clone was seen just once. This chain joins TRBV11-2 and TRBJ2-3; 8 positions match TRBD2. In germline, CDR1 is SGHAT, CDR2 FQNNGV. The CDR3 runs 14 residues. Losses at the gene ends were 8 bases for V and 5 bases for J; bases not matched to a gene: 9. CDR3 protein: CASGRGGGLDTQYF. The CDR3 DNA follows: TGTGCCAGCGGCCGGGGGGGCGGTTTAGATACGCAGTATTTT.

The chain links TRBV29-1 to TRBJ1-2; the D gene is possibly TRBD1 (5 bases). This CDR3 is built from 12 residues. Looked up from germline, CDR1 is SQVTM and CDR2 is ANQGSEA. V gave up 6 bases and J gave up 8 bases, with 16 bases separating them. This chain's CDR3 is CSVAGFGWGYTF. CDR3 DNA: TGCAGCGTGGCAGGGTTTGGTTGGGGCTACACCTTC.